The rows below give T cell receptor beta chains drawn from one sample of a study of blood T cell repertoires in COVID-19. Clones were sequenced by immunoSEQ multiplex PCR, and TCRdb holds only the in-frame ones, with some missing. The sample lists tens of thousands of clones, over 75% occurring once. The sequencing input was peripheral blood. Receptor source: a man aged 65 to 85 with active COVID-19. The CDR3 runs from the conserved cysteine through the conserved F or W. Each record gives: CDR3 length, D gene, J gene, V gene, clone size, CDR3 protein, CDR3 DNA. The D gene is left open where the match is weak. Expanded clones are given a class, and other clones once, few, many or no size at all.

len: 14
d_gene: -
j_gene: TRBJ2-1
v_gene: TRBV4-1
abundance: -
CDR3aa: CASSQVAGYNEQFF
CDR3nt: TGCGCCAGCAGCCAAGTCGCAGGGTACAATGAGCAGTTCTTC

len: 14
d_gene: -
j_gene: TRBJ1-6
v_gene: TRBV5-4
abundance: -
CDR3aa: CASSPDSRRSPLHF
CDR3nt: TGTGCCAGCAGTCCGGACAGTCGGCGTTCACCCCTCCACTTT

len: 13
d_gene: TRBD1
j_gene: TRBJ1-2
v_gene: TRBV28
abundance: once
CDR3aa: CAITDRGSYGYTF
CDR3nt: TGTGCCATTACCGACAGGGGATCGTATGGCTACACCTTC

len: 16
d_gene: -
j_gene: TRBJ1-6
v_gene: TRBV15
abundance: -
CDR3aa: CATSRIQGIKNSPLHF
CDR3nt: TGTGCCACCAGCAGAATCCAGGGGATCAAGAATTCACCCCTCCACTTT

len: 14
d_gene: -
j_gene: TRBJ1-1
v_gene: TRBV5-1
abundance: -
CDR3aa: CASRMDIMNTEAFF
CDR3nt: TGCGCCAGCAGAATGGACATCATGAACACTGAAGCTTTCTTT

len: 14
d_gene: TRBD1
j_gene: TRBJ1-2
v_gene: TRBV19
abundance: few
CDR3aa: CASSEGQGNYGYTF
CDR3nt: TGTGCCAGTAGTGAGGGACAGGGGAACTATGGCTACACCTTC

len: 14
d_gene: -
j_gene: TRBJ2-5
v_gene: TRBV11-3
abundance: once
CDR3aa: CASSLGPSQETQYF
CDR3nt: TGTGCCAGCAGCTTAGGGCCATCCCAAGAGACCCAGTACTTC

len: 14
d_gene: -
j_gene: TRBJ1-5
v_gene: TRBV6-6
abundance: few
CDR3aa: CASRRQSGNQPQHF
CDR3nt: TGTGCCAGCAGGCGACAGTCGGGGAATCAGCCCCAGCATTTT

len: 14
d_gene: -
j_gene: TRBJ2-3
v_gene: TRBV3-1/TRBV3-2
abundance: -
CDR3aa: CASSQGFVTNTQYF
CDR3nt: TGTGCCAGCAGCCAAGGGTTTGTCACAAATACGCAGTATTTT

len: 15
d_gene: TRBD2
j_gene: TRBJ2-3
v_gene: TRBV11-3
abundance: -
CDR3aa: CASSLASGGYDTQYF
CDR3nt: TGTGCCAGCAGCTTAGCGTCGGGGGGATATGATACGCAGTATTTT